This TCR beta chain was sequenced in a study of CD8+CD57+ T cells in acquired aplastic anemia. Per germline, CDR1 SSHAT and CDR2 FNYEAQ (reference sequence). The CDR3 loop spans 13 amino acids. All sequencing subjects had displayed CD8+CD57+ cell expansion on flow cytometry. A note on this clonotype: One end of the junction does not line up with germline, which may come from a read error.

Both TCR beta VDJ combination and CDR3 sequence profiling were carried out. Genomic DNA was the template for this profiling. TCRdb re-derived calls from the reads in MiXCR, one entry per CDR3 protein. The sample includes 75,000 to 80,000 distinct CDR3 sequences, about 70% of them seen just once. The sequenced material came from sorted CD4+, CD8+, or CD8+CD57+ T cells (not recorded which) from PBMCs. The receptor was isolated from a human donor with aplastic anemia. V gene TRBV7-7 combines with J gene TRBJ2-5, with a tentative D call TRBD1 (5 bases). The CDR3 nucleotides are TGTGCTAGCAGCTTAGGGGCCGGGGAGACCCAGTACTTC. Translating gives CASSLGAGETQYF.